This is a list of T cell receptor beta chains from one sample in a study of glioma-infiltrating T cells. In TCRdb, the multiplex PCR reads were re-called with MiXCR into one record per CDR3 protein. The sample records roughly 16,000 distinct CDR3 sequences, nearly 60% being singletons. Sequencing input: glioma tissue, nonneoplastic brain tissue, or PBMCs (not recorded which). All receptors come from a human donor with low-grade glioma or glioblastoma, undergoing nonglioma brain surgery, or in good health (not recorded which). The CDR3 runs from the conserved cysteine through the conserved F or W. The D gene is left open where the match is weak. Expanded clones get a size class; other rows say once, few or many, or leave the size out.

TRBJ1-1	many	.	TRBV10-2	TGCGCCAGCAGACTGGAGTGGGACTCAAGCACTGAAGCTTTCTTT	CASRLEWDSSTEAFF
TRBJ2-3	few	TRBD2	TRBV28	TGTGCCAGCAGTACCCCCTTTGGTCTAGCGGACACAGATACGCAGTATTTT	CASSTPFGLADTDTQYF
TRBJ2-3	.	TRBD2	TRBV20-1	TGCAGTGCTAGCCTCATGAGCGGGAGCGCACACAGCGATACGCAGTATTTT	CSASLMSGSAHSDTQYF
TRBJ2-7	medium-sized	.	TRBV6-1	TGTGCCAGCAGCTCGGGCGCCTACGAGCAGTACTTC	CASSSGAYEQYF
TRBJ1-5	medium-sized	.	TRBV9	TGTGCCAGCAGCGTAGGAGATTCCAATCAGCCCCAGCATTTT	CASSVGDSNQPQHF
TRBJ1-5	few	.	TRBV27	TGTGCCAGCAGTTTCCTACAGGGCGGCAATCAGCCCCAGCATTTT	CASSFLQGGNQPQHF
TRBJ2-5	.	.	TRBV12-3/TRBV12-4	TGTGCCAGCAGTACCTCCCTGGGGACAAGAGCTGGGACCCAGTACTTC	CASSTSLGTRAGTQYF
TRBJ2-1	many	.	TRBV18	TGTGCCAGCTCAATCTATCCAGGGGGGGATGAGCAGTTCTTC	CASSIYPGGDEQFF
TRBJ2-5	once	.	TRBV3-1	TGTGCCAGCAGCCCTAGGACAGAGGAGGGAGAGACCCAGTACTTC	CASSPRTEEGETQYF
TRBJ2-5	.	TRBD1	TRBV20-1	TGCAGTGCAGCAGGGACAGGGGTGGACCAGGAGACCCAGTACTTC	CSAAGTGVDQETQYF
TRBJ2-7	.	.	TRBV6-1	TGTGCCAGCAAACGGGCCCAGTCCTACGAGCAGTACTTC	CASKRAQSYEQYF
TRBJ1-1	.	.	TRBV27	TGTGCCAGCAGTCTCGGGTTTGCAGGGAGAAACACTGAAGCTTTCTTT	CASSLGFAGRNTEAFF
TRBJ2-2	few	.	TRBV5-1	TGCGCCAGCAGCTTGGGACAGCAATCCCCCGGGGAGCTGTTTTTT	CASSLGQQSPGELFF
TRBJ1-1	medium-sized	TRBD1	TRBV20-1	TGCAGTGCTAGACCGGGACAGAGGATTGAAGCTTTCTTT	CSARPGQRIEAFF
TRBJ2-1	.	TRBD2	TRBV7-6	TGTGCCAGCAGCTCTTTAGCGGGAGGCTCCTACAATGAGCAGTTCTTC	CASSSLAGGSYNEQFF
TRBJ1-1	few	.	TRBV6-1	TGTGCCAGCAGTACCGGACTTACGAACACTGAAGCTTTCTTT	CASSTGLTNTEAFF
TRBJ1-2	.	.	TRBV27	TGTGCCAGCGGTTCACGTGGCTATGGCTACACCTTC	CASGSRGYGYTF
TRBJ2-3	once	TRBD2	TRBV7-2	TGTGCCAGCAGCTTAAAGACTAGCGGGAGCACAGATACGCAGTATTTT	CASSLKTSGSTDTQYF
TRBJ2-7	.	.	TRBV27	TGTGCCAGCAGGGGACCTACAGGGATTGTTTCCTACGAGCAGTACTTC	CASRGPTGIVSYEQYF
TRBJ2-5	.	TRBD2	TRBV6-1	TGTGCCAGCAGAAGGTATGACGGGAGGGCCGGAGAGACCCAGTACTTC	CASRRYDGRAGETQYF
TRBJ2-1	once	.	TRBV6-1	TGTGCCAGCCTCGCGCCCTACAATGAGCAGTTCTTC	CASLAPYNEQFF
TRBJ2-7	.	.	TRBV20-1	TGCAGTGCTAGTACGGACTCCTACGTGCAGTACTTC	CSASTDSYVQYF
TRBJ1-1	.	.	TRBV30	TGTGCCTGGAGTTGGCAGGGTGAAGCTTTCTTT	CAWSWQGEAFF
TRBJ1-2	medium-sized	.	TRBV20-1	TGCAGTGCTAGGAACCAGGACTATGGCTACACCTTC	CSARNQDYGYTF
TRBJ1-1	once	.	TRBV27	TGTGCCAGCAAGCGAAACACTGAAGCTTTCTTT	CASKRNTEAFF
TRBJ2-1	.	TRBD2	TRBV27	TGTGCCAGCGATAGCGGGAGTAATGAGCAGTTCTTC	CASDSGSNEQFF
TRBJ1-2	.	.	TRBV27	TGTGCCAGCAGTTTCCTGACAAGTAGCTATGGCTACACCTTC	CASSFLTSSYGYTF
TRBJ2-7	medium-sized	.	TRBV11-3	TGTGCCAGCAGCTTAGATGGTAGCGGTTGGTACGAGCAGTACTTC	CASSLDGSGWYEQYF
TRBJ2-7	many	TRBD2	TRBV2	TGTGCCAGGACTAGCGGGGGGCCCCCCTACGAGCAGTACTTC	CARTSGGPPYEQYF
TRBJ1-6	.	.	TRBV6-1	TGTGCCAGCAGTTTCCGGGTGATGCAGCTAACGCCCCTCCACTTT	CASSFRVMQLTPLHF
TRBJ1-1	.	.	TRBV6-2/TRBV6-3	TGTGCCAGCACCCGGTACGAAAAGGGTGAAGCTTTCTTT	CASTRYEKGEAFF
TRBJ1-3	.	.	TRBV2	TGTGCCAGCAGCGACGGACTTTTATACTCTGGAAACACCATATATTTT	CASSDGLLYSGNTIYF
TRBJ1-1	few	.	TRBV20-1	TGCAGTGCTAGAGGGGATAGGGCTTTCTTT	CSARGDRAFF
TRBJ2-5	few	TRBD1	TRBV6-2/TRBV6-3	TGTGCCAGCAGTTGGGACAGGAAAAAGACCCAGTACTTC	CASSWDRKKTQYF
TRBJ1-1	.	.	TRBV7-6	TGTGCCAGCAGCTTCGGGACAATAAACACTGAAGCTTTCTTT	CASSFGTINTEAFF
TRBJ2-5	.	.	TRBV4-1	TGCGCCAGCAGCGTTGAGACGGGCGAGACCCAGTACTTC	CASSVETGETQYF
TRBJ1-6	.	.	TRBV6-6	TGTGCCAGCAGCCTGACAGCTCATCAATCACCCCTCCACTTT	CASSLTAHQSPLHF
TRBJ2-2	.	.	TRBV6-2/TRBV6-3	TGTGCCAGCAGTTCTGCCGCCGGGGAGCTGTTTTTT	CASSSAAGELFF
TRBJ1-1	many	.	TRBV3-1	TGTGCCAGCAGCCAAGTGAGGGGCTGGATGAACACTGAAGCTTTCTTT	CASSQVRGWMNTEAFF
TRBJ2-1	.	TRBD2	TRBV28	TGTGCCAGCAGTTCTATTCTACTAGCGGGAGTTATGGATGAGCAGTTCTTC	CASSSILLAGVMDEQFF
TRBJ2-7	.	.	TRBV20-1	TGCAGTGCGATACTACAGGGCACCTACGAGCAGTACTTC	CSAILQGTYEQYF
TRBJ1-2	.	.	TRBV30	TGTGCCTGGAGTGTTAGACGAATTGAGGGCTACACCTTC	CAWSVRRIEGYTF
TRBJ1-2	once	TRBD1	TRBV27	TGTGCCAGCAGTTGGGGACAGGGTGCCTATGGCTACACCTTC	CASSWGQGAYGYTF
TRBJ2-5	few	TRBD2	TRBV6-1	TGTGCCAGCTCGCCCTGGGGACTAGCGGGGGTCCAAGAGACCCAGTACTTC	CASSPWGLAGVQETQYF
TRBJ1-1	.	.	TRBV5-1	TGCGCCAGCAGCTTGGGGGGGTCAGGGAGCGAAGCTTTCTTT	CASSLGGSGSEAFF
TRBJ2-1	.	.	TRBV6-1	TGTGCCGCCAAAGGGGGGGGCATCCACTACAATGAGCAGTTCTTC	CAAKGGGIHYNEQFF
TRBJ2-7	once	.	TRBV7-9	TGTGCCAGCAGCTTCTCCCCCAGTTCCTACGAGCAGTACTTC	CASSFSPSSYEQYF
TRBJ2-7	.	.	TRBV5-1	TGCGCCAGCAGCCCGACTGACCTGTGGGAGCAGTACTTC	CASSPTDLWEQYF
TRBJ1-1	once	.	TRBV7-2	TGTGCCAGCAGCCTAGATTTCTCTTCGGACACTGAAGCTTTCTTT	CASSLDFSSDTEAFF
TRBJ2-5	.	.	TRBV4-1	TGCGCCAGCAGCGGGAGGGGGGACGTCCCTGGGGAGACCCAGTACTTC	CASSGRGDVPGETQYF
TRBJ2-3	.	TRBD2	TRBV6-1	TGTGCCAGCAGCCGGACTAGCGGGATCACAGATACGCAGTATTTT	CASSRTSGITDTQYF